This record concerns one TCR beta chain sequence. The data were obtained in a study of blood T cell repertoires in COVID-19. Methods used by the authors: Reference gene primer amplification yielded estimated nucleated cell counts. The table came from immunoSEQ multiplex PCR; TCRdb's copy has only in-frame clones and leaves some out. D and trimming were read from the DNA, whereas the V and J calls and clone size are those reported in that table. The sample includes about 390,000 clones, approximately 87% of them seen just once. Participants reported their clinical history, and cohort assignment relied on those reports. Two consecutive negative NP/OP PCR tests, clearance, or resolved symptoms defined Cohort 3 recovery. V dropped 5 bases and J dropped 6 bases, with 6 bases sitting between them. This CDR3 spans 10 amino acids. Germline loops: CDR1 DFQATT, CDR2 SNEGSKA (reference sequence).

The V call is TRBV20-1, the J call TRBJ2-3; D uncertain. This TCR was recovered from a woman aged 50 to 60 who had recovered from COVID-19. The sample consisted of PBMCs or T cells enriched from blood (not recorded which). CDR3 bases: TGCAGTGCTGCGAGCGATACGCAGTATTTT. This sequence encodes CSAASDTQYF.